This T cell receptor (beta chain) was recorded in a study of blood T cell repertoires in COVID-19 (dated by TCRdb to 2018 to 2020). With regard to the full study: Samples from collaborators originated in the United States, Italy and Spain and spanned both the acute and convalescent phases of COVID-19. The samples were drawn from two sources: the first 160 participants of the ongoing ImmuneRACE study, and 1,000 to 1,500 subjects contributed by 6 global collaborators. The repertoires were made available in a free public database intended to serve as a resource for research on the immune response to SARS-CoV-2. Where available, HLA class I and class II types were obtained from metadata supplied by the sample provider rather than from assay-based typing. The dataset comprised deeply sampled blood TCRbeta repertoires from subjects exposed to, actively infected with, or recovered from COVID-19. The sample metadata nearly always contained a de-identified subject ID, COVID-19 status, age in years and sex. The material from the prospective study consisted of cDNA or gDNA derived from T cells, B-cell-depleted T cells, or PBMCs.

In the prospective study, participants were about 18 to 95 years old, resided in under 30 geographic areas of the United States, and were enrolled through a virtual design. Cohort assignment in the prospective study relied on participant-reported clinical history from a screening survey and a study questionnaire. Exposed participants had been in contact, within 2 weeks of entering the study, with a person who had a PCR-confirmed or clinician-diagnosed case of COVID-19. In the prospective study, whole blood, serum and a nasopharyngeal or oropharyngeal swab were collected from each participant by mobile phlebotomists. Prospective study participants could optionally give additional blood draws and questionnaires over a roughly two-month period. Prospective study blood samples were shipped either frozen or at room temperature before DNA extraction. The CDR3 starts with the cysteine, ends with the phenylalanine, and has 13 residues. The kept DNA is CDR3 alone, 39 bases in frame from the first base. CDR1 and CDR2 are drawn from the germline V gene: MGHRA, YSYEKL. The junction carries 3 bases between V and J, which are trimmed by 4 bases and 2 bases respectively.

The immunoSEQ Assay, a bias-controlled multiplex PCR, was used to amplify TCRbeta CDR3 regions from genomic DNA. From the authors' description of their analysis: Within the assay, amplification of reference gene primers was used to estimate how many nucleated cells each sample contained. To quantify the absolute abundance of each unique TCRbeta CDR3 rearrangement, sequence reads were collapsed and filtered. For each sample, productive Simpson clonality was calculated as the square root of Simpson's diversity index over productive rearrangements. Here the immuneACCESS table is served through TCRdb, limited to in-frame sequences with V and J called. Missing clones are a known gap in these copies; in checked studies unresolved V genes cover under half, and the rest lacks a known reason. The DNA was the basis for D and trimming; V, J and clone size are from that table. The sample profile shows 250,000 or so clones; 75% to 95% of them were found once. The top ten clones comprise approximately 3% of the sample.

About this clone itself: Its binding antigen is unknown. Within one base of it there is no much larger clone, and no base qualities were kept.

Paper-wide results and their limitations: The amount of clinical and demographic metadata varied by source and participant and was provided uncurated.

The chain is encoded by TRBV4-1 joined to TRBJ1-6, with the D gene call left open. This sequence originates from a man aged 35-49 years who had been exposed to COVID-19. The sequenced sample consisted of PBMCs or T cells enriched from blood (not recorded which). The DNA is as follows: TGCGCCAGCAGCCCCACCTATAATTCACCCCTCCACTTT. Translation gives CASSPTYNSPLHF.